This TCR beta chain was sequenced during a study of T cell repertoires in aging, cancer and after chemotherapy. Peripheral blood genomic DNA, not sorted cells or RNA, was the template. Regarding the study as a whole: Compared with age-matched healthy donors, untreated hematological or solid cancer patients showed higher blood TCR clonality. Across the chemotherapy interval, each cancer cohort showed higher median generation probability, suggesting thymic rebound.

The CDR3 has 15 amino acids. From germline, CDR1 is LGHNA and CDR2 YSLEER. V lost 1 base to trimming and J lost 4 bases, with 13 bases between them. Rearranged V-D-J TRB sequences were amplified with a mixed TRB-A/B primer pool. TCRdb reanalysed the multiplex PCR reads using MiXCR and keeps one entry per CDR3 protein. This table holds roughly 8,600 distinct CDR3 sequences, 20% to 25% found once. This clonotype has a handful of counts. Its specificity is unknown. V and J are TRBV4-3 and TRBJ1-1, with D possibly matching TRBD1 (6 bases). This TCR derives from a human donor with a blood cancer. The sequenced material came from blood. The DNA of the CDR3 is TGCGCCAGCAGCCAAGGGGGGGCGGGGGTCACTGAAGCTTTCTTT. This sequence encodes CASSQGGAGVTEAFF.